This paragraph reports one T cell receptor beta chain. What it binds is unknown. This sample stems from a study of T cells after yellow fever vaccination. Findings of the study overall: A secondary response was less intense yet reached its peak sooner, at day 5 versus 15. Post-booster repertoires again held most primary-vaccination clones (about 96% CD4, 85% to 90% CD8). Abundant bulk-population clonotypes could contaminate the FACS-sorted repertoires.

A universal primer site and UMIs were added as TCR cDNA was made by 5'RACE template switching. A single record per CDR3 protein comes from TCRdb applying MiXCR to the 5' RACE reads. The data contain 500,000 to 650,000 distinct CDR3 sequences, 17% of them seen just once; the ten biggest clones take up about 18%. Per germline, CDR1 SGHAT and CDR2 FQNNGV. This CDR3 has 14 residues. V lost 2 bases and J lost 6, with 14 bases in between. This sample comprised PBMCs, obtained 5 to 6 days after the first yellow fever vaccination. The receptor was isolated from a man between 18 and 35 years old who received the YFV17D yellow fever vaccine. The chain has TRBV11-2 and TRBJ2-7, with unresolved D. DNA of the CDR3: TGTGCCAGCAGCTTATCTATGAATCGAGCCGAGCAGTACTTC. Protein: CASSLSMNRAEQYF.